Each of the 14 T cell receptor beta chains below was sequenced from the same sample in a study of OX40 agonist ivuxolimab in advanced cancers. Sequencing used immunoSEQ multiplex PCR; TCRdb keeps in-frame clones, though not all of them. Here the sample spans approximately 70,000 clones, roughly 93% being singletons. The sequenced sample was CD4+ or CD8+ T cells sorted from blood, obtained in a trial of the OX40 agonist ivuxolimab. Source of these receptors: an adult with an advanced solid tumor such as melanoma, head and neck, liver or kidney cancer.

This clone was found a few times. The rearrangement uses TRBV5-1 and TRBJ1-6, with TRBD1 matching 8 bases. V lost 0 bases, J lost 9 bases, and 5 bases stayed unmatched. The CDR3 is 15 residues long. Germline V gives CDR1 SGHRS, CDR2 YFSETQ. The CDR3 bases are TGCGCCAGCAGCTTGGTTGGACAGGGAGCTTCACCCCTCCACTTT. It specifies CASSLVGQGASPLHF.

The rearrangement uses TRBV4-1 and TRBJ1-2, with D unclear. The CDR3 is made up of 15 amino acids. Germline V lookup: CDR1 MGHRA, CDR2 YSYEKL. The V end was cut by 4 bases, the J end by 7 bases, with 19 bases between. In DNA, the CDR3 is TGCGCCAGCAGCCTAGACCGATCAGCAACGGCTGGCTACACCTTC. Residues: CASSLDRSATAGYTF.

The rearrangement links TRBV4-3 to TRBJ1-1; D gene ambiguous. Germline CDR1 is LGHNA and CDR2 is YSLEER. V was trimmed by 0 bases and J by 8 bases, leaving 10 bases between them. This CDR3 region has 13 residues. The CDR3 region is CASSQDVQREAFF. Written as DNA, the CDR3 is TGCGCCAGCAGCCAAGATGTACAGCGAGAAGCTTTCTTT.

The chain carries TRBV25-1 and TRBJ2-5; D is unresolved. CDR3 size: 14 residues. The germline V gene encodes CDR1 MGHDK and CDR2 SYGVNS. Trimming pared 3 bases from V and 2 bases from J, leaving 10 bases between. CDR3: CASSDLPEQETQYF. Here the CDR3 DNA reads TGTGCCAGCAGTGATCTTCCTGAGCAAGAGACCCAGTACTTC.

This chain connects TRBV27 to TRBJ2-2; perhaps TRBD1 as D (6 bases). This CDR3 has 14 amino acids. The germline V gene encodes CDR1 MNHEY and CDR2 SMNVEV (reference sequence). Trimming pared 7 bases from V and 1 base from J, leaving 10 bases between. For the CDR3, the DNA is TGTGCCAGCAACCAACAGGGGAACACCGGGGAGCTGTTTTTT. Residues: CASNQQGNTGELFF.

J is TRBJ2-1 and V is TRBV6-5; 11 bases map to TRBD2. The CDR3 totals 16 residues. CDR1 and CDR2 from the germline V gene are MNHEY and SVGAGI. The V and J ends lost 0 bases and 5 bases, in that order; junction bases with no gene match: 3. This chain's CDR3 is CASSYSGSGGDNEQFF. As DNA, the CDR3 is TGTGCCAGCAGTTACTCGGGTAGCGGGGGGGACAATGAGCAGTTCTTC.

This clone was seen a single time. The V and J genes are TRBV7-9 and TRBJ1-2, with D possibly being TRBD1 (5 bases). CDR1 and CDR2 from the germline V gene are SEHNR and FQNEAQ (reference sequence). Trimming took off 5 bases at V and 3 bases at J, with 7 bases between the two ends. The CDR3 extends over 12 amino acids. CDR3: CASSQGDYGYTF. CDR3 sequence (DNA): TGTGCCAGCAGCCAGGGAGACTATGGCTACACCTTC. The variable domain in full, with the rest retrieved from reference TRBV7-9 and TRBJ1-2, is DTGVSQNPRHKITKRGQNVTFRCDPISEHNRLYWYRQTLGQGPEFLTYFQNEAQLEKSRLLSDRFSAERPKGSFSTLEIQRTEQGDSAMYLCASSQGDYGYTFGSGTRLTVV.

The chain employs TRBV9 and TRBJ2-5; 12 nucleotides line up with TRBD2. After removal of 4 bases from V and 5 bases from J, the junction contained 9 bases not matched to a gene. Germline lookup yields CDR1 SGDLS and CDR2 YYNGEE. The CDR3 totals 16 residues. The CDR3 DNA follows: TGTGCCAGCAGCCCTCTAGCGGGGGGGCCGGGGGAGACCCAGTACTTC. It is translated as CASSPLAGGPGETQYF.

This clone appeared a single time. Here the CDR3 DNA reads TGCGCCAGCAGCCAAGATCAAACGAGCTCCTACAATGAGCAGTTCTTC. Its translation: CASSQDQTSSYNEQFF. The chain uses TRBV4-1 and TRBJ2-1; D is uncertain. Trimming took 0 bases from V and 0 from J, leaving 9 bases between them. Germline lookup yields CDR1 MGHRA and CDR2 YSYEKL. This CDR3 comprises 16 residues.

The V and J genes are TRBV5-1 and TRBJ1-5; TRBD1 might be the D (6 bases). There are 18 residues in the CDR3. The germline V and J ends were trimmed by 4 bases and 5 bases, with 25 bases remaining between them. The V gene's germline CDR1 is SGHRS and CDR2 YFSETQ. Written as DNA, the CDR3 is TGCGCCAGCAGCCAGGAGGGGGAGAGCTCCCGTCATCATCAGCCCCAGCATTTT. This encodes CASSQEGESSRHHQPQHF.

The rearrangement joins TRBV19 to TRBJ2-1, with 12 bases aligning to TRBD2. The CDR3 extends over 15 amino acids. J was trimmed by 7 bases and V by 4 bases; bases with no gene match: 5. From germline, CDR1 is LNHDA and CDR2 SQIVND (reference sequence). The CDR3 is CASSTPSGRGNEQFF. CDR3 sequence (DNA): TGTGCCAGTAGTACCCCTAGCGGGAGGGGTAATGAGCAGTTCTTC.

This rearrangement joins TRBV9 to TRBJ1-1; D not certain. The V gene lost 0 bases and the J gene lost 2 bases, with 2 bases spanning the gap. The CDR3 contains 12 residues. The germline CDR1 and CDR2 sequences are SGDLS and YYNGEE. The CDR3 coding sequence is TGTGCCAGCAGCGTAGATAACACTGAAGCTTTCTTT. Translating it yields CASSVDNTEAFF.

This chain connects TRBV10-1 to TRBJ1-6, with 9 bases lining up with TRBD1. The CDR3 totals 18 residues. Germline V gene sequence: CDR1 WNHNN, CDR2 SYGVQD (reference sequence). With V trimmed by 4 bases and J by 7 bases, 14 bases remained unmatched. CDR3 residues: CASSAGFTGGENNSPLHF. CDR3 nucleotide sequence: TGCGCCAGCAGTGCCGGCTTCACAGGGGGCGAGAACAATTCACCCCTCCACTTT.

As regards this clone: At one boundary the junction diverges from the germline segment, which might be a read error. The genes are TRBV7-7 and TRBJ2-7; 7 nucleotides agree with TRBD1. Per the germline V gene, CDR1 is SSHAT and CDR2 is FNYEAQ (reference sequence). The CDR3 is made up of 13 amino acids. The CDR3 reads CASSPGQYYEQYF. The CDR3 region has the DNA TGTGCTAGCAGCCCGGGACAGTACTACGAGCAGTACTTC.